This T cell receptor (beta chain) was sequenced for a study of response to subunit inactivated influenza vaccine (dated by TCRdb to 2017 to 2018). For the wider study: Deep quantitative profiling of the T cell receptor repertoire was used in the study to follow responses to a trivalent subunit inactivated influenza vaccine. The paper as a whole reports these results and caveats: It was suggested by the authors that each seasonal influenza vaccination may recruit only a limited number of new T cells.

Library preparation employed RT-PCR. Sequencing was carried out with an Illumina HiSeq 2500. TCRdb ran its own pipeline on the public reads, namely fastp trimming at Q25 and MiXCR clone calling, and kept in-frame beta chains. Each entry merges the rows of one CDR3 protein and shows their most common DNA and genes. This sample is represented by more than 550,000 distinct CDR3 sequences; about 11% of them were singletons. The ten largest make up approximately 10% of the sample. The germline V gene provides CDR1 MDHEN and CDR2 SYDVKM. The CDR3 holds 17 amino acids from the cysteine to the phenylalanine. Only CDR3 DNA is held: 51 bases, read in frame from base 1. The germline ends are 15 bases apart after V is trimmed by 1 base and J by 3 bases. This clonotype was detected once. Its antigen has not been determined. One base away there is no much larger clone; base qualities are not given. Support from one read is weak.

The sample was also reused in another study, on T cells expressing NK-cell markers. As the second publication notes: 5'RACE template switching, by which a universal primer site and unique molecular identifiers were added, was used to make TCR beta cDNA libraries. In sorted CD3+CD56+NKG2C+, CD3+CD56+NKG2C- and CD3+CD56-NKG2C+ T-cell subsets from eight or nine donors, TCR beta-chain repertoires were profiled. Of the eight sequenced donors, seven were found to be HCMV-seropositive and one was found to be HCMV-seronegative. In several experiments an anti-gammadeltaTCR antibody was added to restrict sorting to alphabetaTCR-expressing T cells. In several donors, the dominant CD3+CD56+NKG2C+ clonotypes were found to rank among the top 10 CD8+ clonotypes and to make up about 1.0-7.0% of CD8+ T cells. Those dominant clonotypes were again the most abundant among CD3+CD56-NKG2C+ cells in a handful of donors, at about 28.3-60.1%. Whether the expanded NKG2C-expressing T cell clones were specific for HCMV antigens remained unclear. All eight donors whose samples were sequenced were randomly selected healthy volunteers, three of them men and five women. To determine HCMV serostatus, a commercial ELISA kit was used to detect HCMV-specific IgG in serum. Peripheral blood mononuclear cells were isolated from blood by Ficoll density gradient centrifugation. For over five donors, bulk peripheral blood T-cell repertoires were additionally sequenced from unsorted PBMC. Priming for cDNA synthesis came from the TCR beta constant segment, and two successive PCR amplification steps followed. Libraries were sequenced as 2 x 150 bp reads on Illumina HiSeq 2000/2500, MiSeq or NextSeq. MIGEC was used to demultiplex reads and group reads by UMI, and MiTCR was used to assemble and quantify clonotypes. Only TCR cDNA sequences supported by at least two reads were kept to exclude erroneous sequences. The tcR package was used for downstream repertoire analysis, and clonotypes were matched between fractions using CDR3 nucleotide sequence together with V segment. VDJmatch was used to annotate antigen specificity against VDJdb, with one amino acid substitution in CDR3 permitted.

This TCR was sampled from a man between 50 and 59 years old who received an inactivated influenza vaccine. Donor details come from another sample of the same person, matched by shared clones. The chain is made from TRBV28 and TRBJ2-2, with no reliable assignment of the D segment. The material was PBMCs from blood, obtained on the day of vaccination. The nucleotides read TGTGCCAGCAGTTTATCTGGCTACTCGGTTGACACCGGGGAGCTGTTTTTT. Protein translation: CASSLSGYSVDTGELFF.